This TCR beta chain was observed in a study of T-cell reconstitution after alpha-beta-depleted transplantation in children. Unique molecular identifiers were built into the TCRbeta library. A single record per CDR3 protein comes from TCRdb applying MiXCR to the PCR reads. The sample has hundreds of thousands of distinct CDR3 sequences, 8% to 11% seen once. Trimming pared 5 bases from V and 5 bases from J, leaving 6 bases between. This CDR3 is 11 amino acids long. Germline V gene sequence: CDR1 SEHNR, CDR2 FQNEAQ (reference sequence). There are many counts of this clonotype. Sequencing was performed on PBMCs from the stem cell graft donor, taken from the stem cell graft. The sequence was obtained from a human donor who donated a stem cell graft to a child with acute myeloid leukemia. J is TRBJ2-5 and V is TRBV7-9, with D hard to call. For the CDR3, the DNA is TGTGCCAGCAGCCCGACTGAGACCCAGTACTTC. Encoded protein: CASSPTETQYF.